The 7 T cell receptor beta chains below were found in one sample sequenced in a study of CD8 T cells in Susac syndrome. cDNA came from around 0.54 to 1 ug RNA primed by random hexamers. TCRdb re-called the immunoSEQ multiplex PCR reads through MiXCR, storing one row per CDR3 protein. The sample consists of about 140,000 distinct CDR3 sequences, around 95% of them appearing once. What was sequenced was CD4+ T cells from PBMCs. Receptors originate from a human donor with Susac syndrome.

V and J are TRBV3-1 and TRBJ2-1; D is unresolved. V was shortened by 2 bases and J by 9 bases, with 11 bases between the two germline ends. The CDR3 covers 13 residues. In germline, CDR1 is LGHDT, CDR2 YNNKEL (reference sequence). Here the CDR3 reads CASSQKNRAEQFF. The CDR3 nucleotides read TGTGCCAGCAGCCAAAAGAACCGGGCTGAGCAGTTCTTC.

This rearrangement joins TRBV15 to TRBJ2-6; no clear D. CDR3 length: 13 residues. The germline V and J ends were trimmed by 5 bases and 4 bases, with 6 bases remaining between them. CDR1 is LNHNV and CDR2 is YYDKDF in the germline V gene (reference sequence). CDR3 region: CATSVAGANVLTF. The CDR3 bases are TGTGCCACCAGCGTCGCAGGGGCCAACGTCCTGACTTTC.

This chain connects TRBV29-1 to TRBJ2-1; 11 bases match TRBD1. The germline CDR1 and CDR2 sequences are SQVTM and ANQGSEA. CDR3 length equals 13 residues. V gave up 7 bases and J gave up 8 bases; unmatched junction bases: 7. CDR3 in amino acids: CSARDRGGYEQFF. The CDR3, as DNA: TGCAGCGCCCGGGACAGGGGGGGTTATGAGCAGTTCTTC.

This rearrangement joins TRBV29-1 to TRBJ2-3; the D call may be TRBD1 or TRBD2 (5 bases each). V lost 4 bases, J lost 1 base, and 15 bases lay in between. Germline CDR1 is SQVTM and CDR2 is ANQGSEA. The CDR3 consists of 15 residues. CDR3 in amino acids: CSVAWGPGGTDTQYF. CDR3 sequence (DNA): TGCAGCGTTGCCTGGGGACCCGGAGGCACAGATACGCAGTATTTT.

The genes are TRBV3-1 and TRBJ2-1, with 10 bases matching TRBD2. The trim removed 0 bases at V and 7 bases at J, leaving 6 bases unmatched. The CDR3 consists of 16 residues. CDR1 and CDR2 from the germline V gene are LGHDT and YNNKEL (reference sequence). CDR3 DNA sequence: TGTGCCAGCAGCCAAGATAGAAGACTAGCGGGTAATGAGCAGTTCTTC. This sequence encodes CASSQDRRLAGNEQFF.

This clonotype appeared a single time. The chain uses TRBV20-1 and TRBJ2-1; TRBD2 matches at 7 bases. Per germline, CDR1 DFQATT and CDR2 SNEGSKA (reference sequence). V lost 1 base to trimming and J lost 7 bases; unmatched junction nucleotides: 7. This CDR3 contains 14 residues. The CDR3 coding sequence is TGCAGTGCTAGAGCGGTTAGCGGGCCAAATGAGCAGTTCTTC. Translated: CSARAVSGPNEQFF.

The chain couples TRBV4-3 to TRBJ2-3; D gene unclear. Germline V lookup: CDR1 LGHNA, CDR2 YSLEER. This CDR3 spans 15 amino acids. The V and J ends lost 1 base and 0 bases respectively, with 8 bases between them. The CDR3 region is CASSQVDKSTDTQYF. CDR3 nucleotides: TGCGCCAGCAGCCAAGTCGACAAAAGCACAGATACGCAGTATTTT.